Listed here are 9 T cell receptor beta chains from one sample, sequenced in a study of blood T cells in healthy people across ages. Alongside a J-beta primer mix, a sample-barcoded 5' primer served in a second PCR lasting about 7 to 12 cycles. TCRdb analysed the 5' RACE reads with MiXCR anew, one entry per CDR3 protein. The table records about 400,000 distinct CDR3 sequences, about half of them present only once. Material for sequencing was blood. Source of these receptors: a man aged 55 to 70 in good health.

The chain recombines TRBV2 with TRBJ2-5; 7 bases map to TRBD2. The V segment lost 4 bases and the J segment 11 bases; nucleotides outside the gene matches: 22. The germline gives CDR1 SNHLY, CDR2 FYNNEI. CDR3 length: 17 amino acids. CDR3: CASSVLGAGEGYNEQYF. In DNA form, the CDR3 reads TGTGCCAGCAGTGTCTTAGGGGCGGGGGAGGGGTACAATGAGCAGTACTTC.

This clonotype occurred many times. The chain links TRBV7-9 to TRBJ2-1; the D gene could be TRBD1 or TRBD2 (5 bases each). V shed 8 bases and J shed 0 bases, with 14 bases lying between them. Germline CDR1 and CDR2: SEHNR and FQNEAQ (reference sequence). The CDR3 sequence is 15 residues long. CDR3 sequence (DNA): TGTGCCAGCGGAGGTCGAAGGGGCTCCTACAATGAGCAGTTCTTC. The encoded protein is CASGGRRGSYNEQFF.

This chain uses TRBV27 with TRBJ2-7, with a tentative D call TRBD2 (6 bases). V was shortened by 2 bases and J by 3 bases, with 17 bases between the two germline ends. The length of the CDR3 is 16 residues. Per the germline V gene, CDR1 is MNHEY and CDR2 is SMNVEV (reference sequence). CDR3: CASSLRLDSLGYEQYF. The CDR3 nucleotides read TGTGCCAGCAGTTTACGACTAGATTCCTTGGGCTACGAGCAGTACTTC.

The rearrangement uses TRBV7-2 and TRBJ2-1; D may be TRBD2 (5 bases). This CDR3 region has 12 residues. Per germline, CDR1 SGHTA and CDR2 FQGNSA. Trimming took off 1 base at V and 15 bases at J, with 13 bases between the two ends. CDR3 bases: TGTGCCAGCAGCTTAGGGACTCCGTCTCTGTTCTTC. This encodes CASSLGTPSLFF.

The V gene is TRBV20-1, the J gene TRBJ2-5, with 9 bases aligning to TRBD1. TRBJ2-7 matches the DNA end more closely, so the J call is doubtful. The germline V gene has CDR1 DFQATT and CDR2 SNEGSKA (reference sequence). The CDR3 sequence is 14 residues long. The CDR3 coding sequence is TGCAGTGCTCCCAGACAGGGGGGCTCCTACGAGCAGTACTTC. The encoded protein is CSAPRQGGSYEQYF.

The chain combines TRBV6-1 with TRBJ2-1; D is perhaps TRBD1 or TRBD2 (5 bases each). The CDR3 contains 15 residues. V lost 7 bases, J lost 8 bases, and 21 bases lay in between. Germline CDR1 reads MNHNS; CDR2 reads SASEGT. As DNA, the CDR3 is TGTGCCAGCATAAGCCCGGGGCCCCGAGCCGATGAGCAGTTCTTC. Amino acid sequence: CASISPGPRADEQFF.

The rearrangement uses TRBV20-1 and TRBJ2-1; D is undetermined. Germline V lookup: CDR1 DFQATT, CDR2 SNEGSKA (reference sequence). The CDR3 runs to 12 residues. The CDR3 reads CRIRTSYNEQFF. DNA for the CDR3: TGCAGGATAAGGACCTCCTACAATGAGCAGTTCTTC.

The V and J genes are TRBV18 and TRBJ2-3; tentatively, D is TRBD1 (6 bases). The germline V gene has CDR1 KGHSH and CDR2 LQKENI. The V end lost 0 bases, the J end lost 4 bases, and 14 bases lay between the germline ends. The CDR3 is 16 residues long. For the CDR3, the DNA is TGTGCCAGCTCACCACCGGTCAATTCAGGGGCAGATACGCAGTATTTT. Its translation: CASSPPVNSGADTQYF.

A few counts support this clonotype. The chain employs TRBV4-3 and TRBJ2-7; no reliable D call. The V and J ends lost 1 base and 4 bases respectively, with 8 bases between them. The CDR3 runs 13 residues. Per germline, CDR1 LGHNA and CDR2 YSLEER. CDR3 in DNA: TGCGCCAGCAGCCAAGGGTCCGGTTACGAGCAGTACTTC. Residues: CASSQGSGYEQYF.